A selection of T cell receptor beta chains follows, all from one sample in a study of blood T cells in healthy people across ages. Each CDR3 protein gets one entry after TCRdb re-called the 5' RACE reads with MiXCR. The data show over 950,000 distinct CDR3 sequences, under 40% seen once. Specimen: blood. The source is a man younger than 35 in good health. Both conserved end residues are part of each CDR3. D genes are given only for firm matches. Rows give clone size only sometimes, using once, few, many, or a class for an expanded clone.

17 | TRBJ1-2 | TRBD1 | few | TRBV3-1 | TGTGCCAGCAGCCAAGATGCCGTCGACAGGGCCCGCCGCAGCTACACCTTC | CASSQDAVDRARRSYTF
16 | TRBJ1-2 | TRBD1 | NA | TRBV4-2 | TGTGCCAGCAGCCAAGAGTCCGGACAGGCAATATATGGCTACACCTTC | CASSQESGQAIYGYTF
13 | TRBJ2-3 | NA | NA | TRBV29-1 | TGCAGCGTCCCAAGCCCTCCGCGGTATACGCAGTATTTT | CSVPSPPRYTQYF
13 | TRBJ2-3 | TRBD1 | few | TRBV29-1 | TGCAGCGTTGAGGACCCGACAGGGGATACGCAGTATTTT | CSVEDPTGDTQYF
14 | TRBJ2-1 | TRBD1 | few | TRBV5-1 | TGCGCCAGCACGCCGGGACAGGCCTACAATGAGCAGTTCTTC | CASTPGQAYNEQFF
11 | TRBJ1-1 | NA | few | TRBV12-3/TRBV12-4 | TGTGCCAGCAGTTCGGTGGCAGCTGCTTTCTTT | CASSSVAAAFF
14 | TRBJ2-1 | TRBD2 | few | TRBV10-3 | TGTGCCACGACTCTAGCGGGGGAAGACAATGAGCAGTTCTTC | CATTLAGEDNEQFF
14 | TRBJ1-5 | NA | NA | TRBV4-3 | TGCGCCAGCAGCCAAGGGACGGATTATCAGCCCCAGCATTTT | CASSQGTDYQPQHF
17 | TRBJ2-1 | TRBD2 | once | TRBV6-6 | TGTGCCAGCAGTTGTCCTAGCGGGGGGGCTTTCTACAACGAGCAGTTCTTC | CASSCPSGGAFYNEQFF
14 | TRBJ1-1 | NA | few | TRBV10-3 | TGTGCCATCACCCCCCGTGACCTGAACACTGAAGCTTTCTTT | CAITPRDLNTEAFF
14 | TRBJ1-2 | NA | few | TRBV7-2 | TGTGCCAGCAGCTTAGCCGAGGGGTTATATGGCTACACCTTC | CASSLAEGLYGYTF
17 | TRBJ2-2 | NA | NA | TRBV7-8 | TGTGCCAGCAGCCTTCTCGGAGGGGAAGTGGTCACCGGGGAGCTGTTTTTT | CASSLLGGEVVTGELFF
17 | TRBJ1-1 | NA | few | TRBV7-9 | TGTGCCAGCAGCTTAGGGCACCTAACCACCATGAACACTGAAGCTTTCTTT | CASSLGHLTTMNTEAFF
12 | TRBJ1-5 | TRBD1 | NA | TRBV20-1 | TGCAGTGTCCACAGGGGAGATCAGCCCCAGCATTTT | CSVHRGDQPQHF
14 | TRBJ1-1 | NA | NA | TRBV20-1 | TGCAGTGCTAGAGAGGAGGGGATTGTTACTGAAGCTTTCTTT | CSAREEGIVTEAFF
15 | TRBJ1-1 | NA | NA | TRBV12-3/TRBV12-4 | TGTGCCAGCAGTCGACGACAGAGCATGAACACTGAAGCTTTCTTT | CASSRRQSMNTEAFF